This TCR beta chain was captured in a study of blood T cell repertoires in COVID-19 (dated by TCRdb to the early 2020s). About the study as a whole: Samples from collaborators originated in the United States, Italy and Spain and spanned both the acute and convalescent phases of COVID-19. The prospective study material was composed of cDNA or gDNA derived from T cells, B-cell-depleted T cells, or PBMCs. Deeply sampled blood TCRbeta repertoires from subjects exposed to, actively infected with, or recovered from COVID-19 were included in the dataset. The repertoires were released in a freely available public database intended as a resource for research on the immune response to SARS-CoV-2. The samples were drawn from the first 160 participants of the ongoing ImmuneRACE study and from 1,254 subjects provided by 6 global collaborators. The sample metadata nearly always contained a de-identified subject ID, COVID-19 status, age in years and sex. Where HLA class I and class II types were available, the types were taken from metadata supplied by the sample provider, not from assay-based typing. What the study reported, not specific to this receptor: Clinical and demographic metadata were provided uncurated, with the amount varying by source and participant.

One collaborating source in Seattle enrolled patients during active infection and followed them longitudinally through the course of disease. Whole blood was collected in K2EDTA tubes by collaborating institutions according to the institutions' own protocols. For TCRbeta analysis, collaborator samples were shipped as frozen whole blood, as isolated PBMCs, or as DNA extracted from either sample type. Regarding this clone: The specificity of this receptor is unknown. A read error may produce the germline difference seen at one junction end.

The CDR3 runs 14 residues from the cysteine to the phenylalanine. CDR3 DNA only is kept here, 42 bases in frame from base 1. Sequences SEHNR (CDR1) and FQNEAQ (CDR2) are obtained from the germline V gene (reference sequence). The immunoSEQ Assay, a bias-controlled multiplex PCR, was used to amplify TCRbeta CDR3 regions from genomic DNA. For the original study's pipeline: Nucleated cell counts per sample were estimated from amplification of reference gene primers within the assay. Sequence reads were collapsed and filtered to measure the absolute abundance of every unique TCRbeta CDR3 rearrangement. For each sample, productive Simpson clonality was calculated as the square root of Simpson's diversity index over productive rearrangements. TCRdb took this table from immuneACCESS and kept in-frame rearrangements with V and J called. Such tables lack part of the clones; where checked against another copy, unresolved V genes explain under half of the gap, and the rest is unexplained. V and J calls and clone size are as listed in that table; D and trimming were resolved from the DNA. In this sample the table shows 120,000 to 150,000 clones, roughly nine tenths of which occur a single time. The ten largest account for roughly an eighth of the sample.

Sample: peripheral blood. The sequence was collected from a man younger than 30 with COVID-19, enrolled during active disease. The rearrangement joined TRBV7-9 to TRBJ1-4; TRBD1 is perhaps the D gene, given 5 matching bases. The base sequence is TGTGCCAGCAGCTCGGGACTGGTTAATGAAAAACTGCTTTTT. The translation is CASSSGLVNEKLLF.